One and the same sample provided the 13 T cell receptor beta chains below, sequenced in a study of shared clonotypes between healthy human individuals. Naivety among CD8 cells was defined by CD45RO negativity and positive CCR7 selection, thereby excluding terminally differentiated effector memory CD45RA+ cells. Data came from immunoSEQ multiplex PCR; TCRdb stores just in-frame clones and leaves some out. The top ten hold more than 20% of the sample, which has about 870,000 clones, 92% seen once. The sample was naive CD8+ T cells sorted from blood. The source is a man younger than 40 in good health.

The V call is TRBV28, the J call TRBJ2-7; D is perhaps TRBD2 (6 bases). Germline lookup yields CDR1 MDHEN and CDR2 SYDVKM. This CDR3 region has 13 residues. V dropped 4 bases and J dropped 3 bases, with 10 bases sitting between them. The DNA of the CDR3 is TGTGCCAGCAGTTCTGGGACTCACTACGAGCAGTACTTC. Encoded protein: CASSSGTHYEQYF.

The V and J genes are TRBV7-9 and TRBJ1-4, with no clear D. Germline CDR1 SEHNR, CDR2 FQNEAQ (reference sequence). V lost 5 bases and J lost 2, with 21 bases in between. The CDR3 extends over 18 amino acids. The CDR3 region is CASSPTLSRTLTNEKLFF. The CDR3 region has the DNA TGTGCCAGCAGCCCGACCCTTTCAAGGACCTTGACTAATGAAAAACTGTTTTTT.

The chain combines TRBV14 with TRBJ1-4; D unresolved. Trimming cost V 4 bases and J 7 bases, with 22 bases left between them. CDR1 is SGHDN, CDR2 FVKESK, per germline. This CDR3 is 17 amino acids long. For the CDR3, the DNA is TGTGCCAGCAGCCGAGAAAAGGAAAGTATCGAGGGTGAAAAACTGTTTTTT. Amino acids: CASSREKESIEGEKLFF.

This clone appeared once. The rearrangement links TRBV27 to TRBJ1-4, with D perhaps TRBD1 (6 bases). In germline, CDR1 is MNHEY, CDR2 SMNVEV (reference sequence). This CDR3 contains 16 residues. Between the trimmed V and J ends, which lost 5 bases and 5 bases, there was a span of 18 bases. CDR3 amino acids: CASSAYREGGNEKLFF. CDR3 coding DNA: TGTGCCAGCAGTGCTTACAGGGAAGGGGGAAATGAAAAACTGTTTTTT.

About this clone: The sample contains more than one DNA sequence encoding this CDR3. V is TRBV29-1 and J is TRBJ2-1; D unresolved. The V gene lost 7 bases and the J gene lost 0 bases, with 13 bases spanning the gap. Looked up from germline, CDR1 is SQVTM and CDR2 is ANQGSEA. The CDR3 consists of 14 residues. CDR3 sequence reads: CSAGRLASYNEQFF. As DNA, the CDR3 is TGCAGCGCCGGACGACTTGCCTCCTACAATGAGCAGTTCTTC.

The chain employs TRBV14 and TRBJ2-1, with 13 bases aligning to TRBD2. Germline CDR1 reads SGHDN; CDR2 reads FVKESK. Losses at the gene ends were 1 base for V and 7 bases for J; bases not matched to a gene: 7. This CDR3 has 17 residues. As DNA, the CDR3 is TGTGCCAGCAGCCAAGGGACTAGCGGGAGCTGGGGAAATGAGCAGTTCTTC. Amino acids: CASSQGTSGSWGNEQFF.

The chain has TRBV28 and TRBJ2-3; 7 bases map to TRBD2. The CDR3 covers 14 residues. Germline CDR1 reads MDHEN; CDR2 reads SYDVKM. The V and J ends lost 3 bases and 3 bases, in that order; junction bases with no gene match: 3. CDR3 sequence (DNA): TGTGCCAGCAGTTTGGGACTATCTACAGATACGCAGTATTTT. It codes for CASSLGLSTDTQYF.

The chain carries TRBV14 and TRBJ1-2; the D gene is possibly TRBD1 (6 bases). In germline, CDR1 is SGHDN, CDR2 FVKESK. This CDR3 has 18 residues. The V end was cut by 1 base, the J end by 6 bases, with 24 bases between. The CDR3 bases are TGTGCCAGCAGCCAAGTCCAAGGGGCGGCAGGGGAATCGGATGGCTACACCTTC. Translated: CASSQVQGAAGESDGYTF.

This clone appeared once. The V gene is TRBV7-9, the J gene TRBJ2-4, with 7 bases lining up with TRBD2. This CDR3 contains 17 residues. The germline V gene encodes CDR1 SEHNR and CDR2 FQNEAQ (reference sequence). The ends lost 1 base at V and 0 bases at J; junction bases unmatched: 6. CDR3 DNA: TGTGCCAGCAGCTTAGGTTCTAGCGGACTAGCCAAAAACATTCAGTACTTC. Protein: CASSLGSSGLAKNIQYF.

This clone was seen only a few times. V is TRBV20-1 and J is TRBJ1-1; TRBD1 might be the D (5 bases). Germline V lookup: CDR1 DFQATT, CDR2 SNEGSKA (reference sequence). The CDR3 totals 8 residues. The chain's CDR3 is CRGAEAFF. The CDR3 bases are TGCAGGGGGGCTGAAGCTTTCTTT.

The chain recombines TRBV7-9 with TRBJ2-7; tentative D call: TRBD1 (6 bases). The germline gives CDR1 SEHNR, CDR2 FQNEAQ (reference sequence). V gave up 5 bases and J gave up 4 bases, with 15 bases separating them. This CDR3 has 14 residues. CDR3 amino acids: CASSPVQGLYEQYF. In nucleotides, the CDR3 is TGTGCCAGCAGCCCAGTTCAGGGGTTGTACGAGCAGTACTTC.

The chain has TRBV11-2 and TRBJ2-1; 15 bases align to TRBD2. V lost 7 bases and J lost 7; bases outside the gene matches: 8. Per germline, CDR1 SGHAT and CDR2 FQNNGV. The CDR3 totals 16 residues. The CDR3 reads CASTRTSGRGENEQFF. CDR3 bases: TGTGCCAGCACCCGGACTAGCGGGAGGGGTGAAAATGAGCAGTTCTTC.

V gene TRBV28 combines with J gene TRBJ1-5; D is possibly TRBD1 (6 bases). The CDR3 covers 14 residues. V was shortened by 4 bases and J by 7 bases, with 14 bases between the two germline ends. Germline V lookup: CDR1 MDHEN, CDR2 SYDVKM. This chain's CDR3 is CASSSGRGGQPQHF. The CDR3 nucleotides read TGTGCCAGCAGTTCCGGCAGGGGAGGGCAGCCCCAGCATTTT. The full variable domain, rest sourced from reference TRBV28 and TRBJ1-5, is DVKVTQSSRYLVKRTGEKVFLECVQDMDHENMFWYRQDPGLGLRLIYFSYDVKMKEKGDIPEGYSVSREKKERFSLILESASTNQTSMYLCASSSGRGGQPQHFGDGTRLSIL.